This is a list of T cell receptor beta chains from one sample in a study of identical twins. TCRdb called the 5' RACE reads again in MiXCR, with one record for every CDR3 protein. The sample carries approximately 700,000 distinct CDR3 sequences, roughly 6% recorded once. The material sequenced was naive T cells sorted from blood. These TCRs come from a man aged 18 to 35 in good health. CDR3s include the opening cysteine and the closing phenylalanine or tryptophan. Fields, in order: clone size, V gene, J gene, D gene, CDR3 protein, CDR3 DNA. A D gene is named only where the DNA matches it firmly. Clone size is stated in some rows and not others, as once, few, many or a class when expanded.

clone_size: many
v_call: TRBV5-1
j_call: TRBJ2-1
d_call: TRBD2
cdr3_aa: CASSLLTSGGNEQFF
cdr3_nt: TGCGCCAGCAGCTTGTTGACTAGCGGGGGCAATGAGCAGTTCTTC

clone_size: many
v_call: TRBV20-1
j_call: TRBJ1-2
d_call: -
cdr3_aa: CSARVPGGHYGYTF
cdr3_nt: TGCAGTGCTAGAGTTCCGGGGGGCCACTATGGCTACACCTTC

clone_size: few
v_call: TRBV5-1
j_call: TRBJ2-3
d_call: TRBD2
cdr3_aa: CASSPGLAGAADTQYF
cdr3_nt: TGCGCCAGCAGCCCAGGACTAGCGGGAGCGGCAGATACGCAGTATTTT

clone_size: -
v_call: TRBV28
j_call: TRBJ2-3
d_call: TRBD2
cdr3_aa: CASRETSGSGKDTQYF
cdr3_nt: TGTGCCAGCAGGGAGACTAGCGGGAGTGGGAAAGATACGCAGTATTTT

clone_size: -
v_call: TRBV12-3/TRBV12-4
j_call: TRBJ2-3
d_call: TRBD2
cdr3_aa: CASSLKAGGWSSTDTQYF
cdr3_nt: TGTGCCAGCAGCCTGAAAGCGGGAGGCTGGAGTAGCACAGATACGCAGTATTTT

clone_size: many
v_call: TRBV5-1
j_call: TRBJ1-2
d_call: -
cdr3_aa: CASSFLIRDDGYTF
cdr3_nt: TGCGCCAGCAGCTTTCTTATCAGGGACGACGGCTACACCTTC

clone_size: few
v_call: TRBV7-9
j_call: TRBJ2-2
d_call: -
cdr3_aa: CASSLAEGRELFF
cdr3_nt: TGTGCCAGCAGCCTGGCCGAGGGACGGGAGCTGTTTTTT

clone_size: many
v_call: TRBV12-3/TRBV12-4
j_call: TRBJ1-5
d_call: TRBD1
cdr3_aa: CASSDDLIWGQGIDNQPQHF
cdr3_nt: TGTGCCAGCAGTGACGATCTGATTTGGGGACAGGGGATTGACAATCAGCCCCAGCATTTT

clone_size: few
v_call: TRBV20-1
j_call: TRBJ2-1
d_call: -
cdr3_aa: CSAQRRDTYNEQFF
cdr3_nt: TGCAGTGCCCAGAGGCGGGACACCTACAATGAGCAGTTCTTC

clone_size: many
v_call: TRBV12-3/TRBV12-4
j_call: TRBJ2-3
d_call: -
cdr3_aa: CASSFFLGVSTQITDTQYF
cdr3_nt: TGTGCCAGCAGTTTTTTTCTAGGCGTTTCCACTCAGATCACAGATACGCAGTATTTT

clone_size: few
v_call: TRBV11-2
j_call: TRBJ2-3
d_call: -
cdr3_aa: CASSTQGGDTQYF
cdr3_nt: TGTGCCAGCAGCACACAGGGGGGGGATACGCAGTATTTT

clone_size: few
v_call: TRBV6-1
j_call: TRBJ2-1
d_call: TRBD2
cdr3_aa: CASNRFSGRRNEQFF
cdr3_nt: TGTGCCAGCAACCGATTTAGCGGGAGGAGGAATGAGCAGTTCTTC

clone_size: -
v_call: TRBV24-1
j_call: TRBJ2-4
d_call: -
cdr3_aa: CATSDSRVEAKNIQYF
cdr3_nt: TGTGCCACCAGTGACTCCAGGGTGGAGGCCAAAAACATTCAGTACTTC

clone_size: many
v_call: TRBV5-1
j_call: TRBJ2-1
d_call: -
cdr3_aa: CASSLSERSYNEQFF
cdr3_nt: TGCGCCAGCAGCTTAAGCGAGAGGAGCTACAATGAGCAGTTCTTC

clone_size: many
v_call: TRBV5-1
j_call: TRBJ2-5
d_call: -
cdr3_aa: CASSRAVRLMGETQYF
cdr3_nt: TGCGCCAGCAGCCGGGCGGTGCGGTTAATGGGGGAGACCCAGTACTTC